Sequencing of this T cell receptor beta chain was carried out in a study of blood T cell repertoires in COVID-19. In the study overall: PBMCs, B-cell-depleted T cells, or T cells were the source of the cDNA or gDNA that made up the material.

Per the original data handling: Estimated nucleated cell counts came from reference gene primer amplification. Profiled with immunoSEQ multiplex PCR; TCRdb holds only in-frame clones, not every one. V, J and clone size are taken as reported in that table, and D and trimming were inferred from the DNA itself. The table has 200,000 to 250,000 clones, roughly 87% seen once. Unmatched junction bases numbered 5, after V lost 8 bases and J lost 0 bases. The CDR3 has 14 residues. Germline CDR1 is MDHEN and CDR2 is SYDVKM. The TCR comes from a man under 40 who had recovered from COVID-19. The V call is TRBV28, the J call TRBJ2-7; 9 bases fit TRBD2. Sequenced material: PBMCs or T cells enriched from blood (not recorded which). CDR3 DNA: TGTGCCAGCTTAGCTAGCGGGAACTCCTACGAGCAGTACTTC. This sequence encodes CASLASGNSYEQYF.